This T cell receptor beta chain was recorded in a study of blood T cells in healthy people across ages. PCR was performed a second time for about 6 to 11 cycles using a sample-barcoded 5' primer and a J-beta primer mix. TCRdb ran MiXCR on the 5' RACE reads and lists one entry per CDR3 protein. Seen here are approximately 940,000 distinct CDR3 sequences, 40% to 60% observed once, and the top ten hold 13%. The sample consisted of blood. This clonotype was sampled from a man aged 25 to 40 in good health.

This CDR3 reads CSAGDSESYEQYF. CDR3 coding DNA: TGCAGTGCTGGGGACAGCGAGTCCTACGAGCAGTACTTC. This chain links TRBV20-1 with TRBJ2-7, with 7 bases identical to TRBD1. V dropped 5 bases and J dropped 1; count of bases not matched to a gene: 5. The length of the CDR3 is 13 residues. CDR1 and CDR2 (germline): DFQATT, SNEGSKA (reference sequence).